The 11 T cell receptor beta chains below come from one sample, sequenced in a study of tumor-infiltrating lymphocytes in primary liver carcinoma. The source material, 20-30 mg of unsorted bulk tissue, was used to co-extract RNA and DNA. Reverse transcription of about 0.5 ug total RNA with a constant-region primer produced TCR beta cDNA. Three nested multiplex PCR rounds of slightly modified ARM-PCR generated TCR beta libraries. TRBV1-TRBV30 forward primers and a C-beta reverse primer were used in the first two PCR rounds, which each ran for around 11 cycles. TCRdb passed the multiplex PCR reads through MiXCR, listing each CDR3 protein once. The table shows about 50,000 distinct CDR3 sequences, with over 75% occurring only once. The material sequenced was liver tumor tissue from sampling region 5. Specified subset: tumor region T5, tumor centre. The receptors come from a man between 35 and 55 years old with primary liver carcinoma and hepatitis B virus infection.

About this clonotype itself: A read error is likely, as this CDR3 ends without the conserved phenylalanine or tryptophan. DNA of the CDR3: TGTGCCAGCAGTATACGGCTGCTAGCGGGAGCTACAGATACGCAGTATTTA. It yields the protein CASSIRLLAGATDTQYL. This chain links TRBV28 with TRBJ2-3, with 10 bases aligning to TRBD2. CDR3 length equals 17 residues. Germline-derived CDR1 and CDR2 are MDHEN and SYDVKM. The V gene end was trimmed by 5 bases and the J gene end by 3 bases; junction bases not matched to a gene: 11.

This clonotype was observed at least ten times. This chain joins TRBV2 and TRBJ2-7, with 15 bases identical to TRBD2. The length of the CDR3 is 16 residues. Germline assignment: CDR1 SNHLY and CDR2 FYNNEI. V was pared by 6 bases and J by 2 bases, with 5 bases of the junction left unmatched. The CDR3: CASRGLAGGFAYEQYF. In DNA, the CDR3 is TGTGCCAGCAGGGGACTAGCGGGAGGATTCGCCTACGAGCAGTACTTC.

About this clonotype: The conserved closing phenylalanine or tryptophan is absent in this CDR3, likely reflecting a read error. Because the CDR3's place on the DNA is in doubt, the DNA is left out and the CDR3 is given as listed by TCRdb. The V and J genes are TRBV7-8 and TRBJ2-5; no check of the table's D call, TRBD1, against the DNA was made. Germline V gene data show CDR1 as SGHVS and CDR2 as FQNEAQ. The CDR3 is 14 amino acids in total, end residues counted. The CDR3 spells CASSRDRGIETQYL.

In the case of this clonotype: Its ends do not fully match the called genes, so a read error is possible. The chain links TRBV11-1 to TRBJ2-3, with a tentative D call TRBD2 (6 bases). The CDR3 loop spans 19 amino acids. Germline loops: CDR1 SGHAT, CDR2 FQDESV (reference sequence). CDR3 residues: CASNSGGSSVGARTGTQYF. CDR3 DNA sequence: TGTGCCAGCAACTCTGGGGGGAGCTCTGTTGGAGCCCGCACAGGTACGCAGTATTTT.

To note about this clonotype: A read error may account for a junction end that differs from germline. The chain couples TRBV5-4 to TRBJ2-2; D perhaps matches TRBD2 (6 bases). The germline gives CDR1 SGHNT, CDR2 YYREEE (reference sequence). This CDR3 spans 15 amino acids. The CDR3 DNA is TGTACCAGCAGCTCGACTAGAGCGAACAGCGGGGAGCTGTTTTTT. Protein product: CTSSSTRANSGELFF. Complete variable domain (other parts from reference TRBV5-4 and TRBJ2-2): ETGVTQSPTHLIKTRGQQVTLRCSSQSGHNTVSWYQQALGQGPQFIFQYYREEENGRGNFPPRFSGLQFPNYSSELNVNALELDDSALYLCTSSSTRANSGELFFGEGSRLTVL.

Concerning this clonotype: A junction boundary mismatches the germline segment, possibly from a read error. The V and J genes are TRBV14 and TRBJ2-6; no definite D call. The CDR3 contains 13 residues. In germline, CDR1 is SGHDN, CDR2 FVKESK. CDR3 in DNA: TGTGCCAGCGGTCTGAGTAGAGCCAACCTCCTGACTTTC. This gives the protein CASGLSRANLLTF.

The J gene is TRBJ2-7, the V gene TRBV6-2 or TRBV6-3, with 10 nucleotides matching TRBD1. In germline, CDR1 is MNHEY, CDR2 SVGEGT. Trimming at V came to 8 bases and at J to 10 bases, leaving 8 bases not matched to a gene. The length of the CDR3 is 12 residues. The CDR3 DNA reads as TGTGCCAGCGGAGGGACAGGGGCCTACCAGTACTTC. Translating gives CASGGTGAYQYF.

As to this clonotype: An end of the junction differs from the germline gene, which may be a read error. The CDR3 protein is CAGSLDGAIYNEQFF. CDR3 bases: TGCGCCGGCAGCTTGGACGGAGCAATTTACAATGAGCAGTTCTTC. The V gene is TRBV5-1, the J gene TRBJ2-1; D ambiguous. Per germline, CDR1 SGHRS and CDR2 YFSETQ. CDR3 length: 15 residues. The complete variable domain, with remaining parts taken from reference TRBV5-1 and TRBJ2-1, reads KAGVTQTPRYLIKTRGQQVTLSCSPISGHRSVSWYQQTPGQGLQFLFEYFSETQRNKGNFPGRFSGRQFSNSRSEMNVSTLELGDSALYLCAGSLDGAIYNEQFFGPGTRLTVL.

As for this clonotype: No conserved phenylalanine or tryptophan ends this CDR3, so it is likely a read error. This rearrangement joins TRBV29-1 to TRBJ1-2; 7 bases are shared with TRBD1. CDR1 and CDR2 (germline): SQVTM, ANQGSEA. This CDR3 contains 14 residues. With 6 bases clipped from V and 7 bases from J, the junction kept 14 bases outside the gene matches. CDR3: CSVLPDRDMIGYTS. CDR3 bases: TGCAGCGTCCTCCCTGACAGGGACATGATTGGCTACACCTCC.

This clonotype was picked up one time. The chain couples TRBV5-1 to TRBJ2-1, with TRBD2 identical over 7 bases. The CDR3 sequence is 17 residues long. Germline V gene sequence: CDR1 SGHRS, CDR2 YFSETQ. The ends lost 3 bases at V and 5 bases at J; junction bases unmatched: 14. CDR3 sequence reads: CASSSGLVGGPNNEQFF. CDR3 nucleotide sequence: TGCGCCAGCAGCTCCGGACTAGTTGGAGGGCCAAACAATGAGCAGTTCTTC.

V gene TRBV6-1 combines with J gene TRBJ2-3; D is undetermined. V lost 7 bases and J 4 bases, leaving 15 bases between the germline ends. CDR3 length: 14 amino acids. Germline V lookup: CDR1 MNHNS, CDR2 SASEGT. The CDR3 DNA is TGTGCCAGCATGATGGGTAGTGGGGCAGATACGCAGTATTTT. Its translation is CASMMGSGADTQYF.